This T cell receptor (beta chain) emerged from a study of cytomegalovirus exposure and HLA in healthy donors. Turning to the study itself: An analysis done earlier identified more than 100 million unique TCR beta sequences from approximately 170 million T cells. Notes on the study in general: In a later analysis, V- and J-gene trimming of beta chains associated with a DCLRE1C missense variant, replicated independently. A reported reduction in N-insertions relative to the roughly 640-donor mean was seen in an Asian-associated ancestry cluster in a later analysis. The likely explanation for a cluster of highly shared sequence variants was sequencing artifact.

This clone was seen a single time. Antigen unknown. Losses at the gene ends were 5 bases for V and 5 bases for J; bases not matched to a gene: 4. The CDR3 sequence is 13 residues long. CDR1 and CDR2 (germline): SEHNR, FQNEAQ (reference sequence). The PCR employed 60 Vbeta primers together with 13 Jbeta primers. Sequencing used immunoSEQ multiplex PCR; TCRdb keeps in-frame clones, though not all of them. The repertoire holds about 130,000 clones, approximately 68% seen once, with about 1.6% in the top ten. The V and J genes are TRBV7-9 and TRBJ1-1; TRBD1 agrees at 8 bases. This TCR was sampled from a man aged 25-45 years in good health and CMV-seropositive. The sequenced sample was PBMCs. CDR3 DNA sequence: TGTGCCAGCAGCATCCAGGGGGCTACTGAAGCTTTCTTT. This gives the protein CASSIQGATEAFF.